Detailed here is one T cell receptor (beta chain). Its cognate antigen is unknown. The protocol was immunoSEQ multiplex PCR, while the TCRdb copy is restricted to in-frame clones and leaves out a portion. Of 25,000 to 30,000 clones in the sample, about 79% were seen once. The sample's time point: recipient sample about 28 days before transplant, after cytoreduction. This sample is part of a study of T cell clonotyping in hematopoietic cell transplantation. Study-wide points: Few recipient clonotypes overlapped donors; over 95% were de novo at given depth. Pathologically expanded recipient clonotypes increased progressively from day 30 to day 180 as diversity fell.

The source is a woman in her sixties with acute myeloid leukemia. Some clones in this sample may be carry-over from other donors' samples. The specimen comprised peripheral blood mononuclear cells, sampled before stem cell transplant.

In DNA, the CDR3 is TGTGCCAGCAGTCGACAGGTCTCTGGGGCCAACGTCCTGACTTTC. This gives the protein CASSRQVSGANVLTF. This rearrangement joins TRBV2 to TRBJ2-6; tentative D call: TRBD1 (6 bases). CDR1 is SNHLY, CDR2 FYNNEI, per germline. This CDR3 has 15 residues. The V end was cut by 5 bases, the J end by 0 bases, with 8 bases between.